This T cell receptor beta chain was sequenced for a study of shared clonotypes between healthy human individuals. Study findings and constraints: Shared clonotypes: 4.5% to 5% naive CD4, 3.5% to 4% naive CD8, around 2.4% memory CD4, over 0.3% memory CD8.

This CDR3 has 15 amino acids. With 2 bases removed from V and 0 bases from J, the gap between germline ends came to 8 bases. Looked up from germline, CDR1 is MNHNY and CDR2 is SVGAGI (reference sequence). Assay used: immunoSEQ multiplex PCR; TCRdb lists only in-frame clones, some missing. The sample lists around 600,000 clones, about 95% occurring once. Naive-designated CD8 cells lacked CD45RO, were positively enriched for CCR7, and omitted terminally differentiated effector memory CD45RA+ cells. As regards this clone: The antigen is not known.

This clonotype originated in a woman in her thirties in good health. The sequencing sample was made of naive CD8+ T cells sorted from blood. This chain links TRBV6-6 with TRBJ1-5, with D uncertain. The CDR3 loop is CASSYEGYSNQPQHF. The CDR3 nucleotides read TGTGCCAGCAGTTACGAGGGCTATAGCAATCAGCCCCAGCATTTT.